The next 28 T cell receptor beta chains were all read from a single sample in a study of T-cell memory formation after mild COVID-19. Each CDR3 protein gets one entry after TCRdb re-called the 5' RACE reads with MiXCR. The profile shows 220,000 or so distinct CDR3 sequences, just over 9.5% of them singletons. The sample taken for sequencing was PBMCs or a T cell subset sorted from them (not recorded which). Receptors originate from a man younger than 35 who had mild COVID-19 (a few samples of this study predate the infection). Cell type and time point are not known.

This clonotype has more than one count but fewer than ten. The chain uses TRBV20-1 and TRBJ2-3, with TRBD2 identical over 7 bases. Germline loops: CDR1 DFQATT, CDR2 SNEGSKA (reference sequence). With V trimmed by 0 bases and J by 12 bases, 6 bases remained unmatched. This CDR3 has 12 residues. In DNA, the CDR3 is TGCAGTGCTAGAGATCCGGGGGGAGGCCAGTATTTT. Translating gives CSARDPGGGQYF.

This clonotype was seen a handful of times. The DNA for the CDR3 is TGTGCCAGCAGTTACGGGCAGGGGGCTTCTGGCTACACCTTC. It is translated as CASSYGQGASGYTF. V and J are TRBV6-6 and TRBJ1-2; TRBD1 matches 8 bases. The CDR3 contains 14 residues. CDR1 MNHNY and CDR2 SVGAGI come from the germline V gene (reference sequence). After removal of 2 bases from V and 7 bases from J, the junction contained 6 bases not matched to a gene.

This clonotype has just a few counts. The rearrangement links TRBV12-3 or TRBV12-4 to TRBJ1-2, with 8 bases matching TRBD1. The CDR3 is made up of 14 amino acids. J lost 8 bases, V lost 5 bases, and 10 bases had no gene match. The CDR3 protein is CASSPPGQDLGYTF. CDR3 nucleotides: TGTGCCAGCAGTCCGCCGGGACAGGACCTCGGCTACACCTTC.

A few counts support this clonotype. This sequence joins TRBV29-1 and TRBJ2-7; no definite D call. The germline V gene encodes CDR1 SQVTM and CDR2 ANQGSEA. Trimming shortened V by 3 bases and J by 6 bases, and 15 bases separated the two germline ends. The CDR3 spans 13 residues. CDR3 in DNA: TGCAGCGTTGAGACCGTAATAGGCCGCGAGCAGTACTTC. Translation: CSVETVIGREQYF.

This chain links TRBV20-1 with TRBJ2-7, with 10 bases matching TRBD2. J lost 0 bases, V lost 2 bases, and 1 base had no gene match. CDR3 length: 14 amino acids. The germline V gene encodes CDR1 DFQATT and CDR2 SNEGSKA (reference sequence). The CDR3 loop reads CSARPSGSSYEQYF. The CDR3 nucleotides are TGCAGTGCTAGACCTAGCGGGAGCTCCTACGAGCAGTACTTC.

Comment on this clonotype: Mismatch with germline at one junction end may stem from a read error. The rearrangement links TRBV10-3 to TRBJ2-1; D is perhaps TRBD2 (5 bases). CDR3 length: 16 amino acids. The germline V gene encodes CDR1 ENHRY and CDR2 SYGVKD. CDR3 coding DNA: TGTGCCATCAGCCAAGTCCGGGGAACTTCCTCCAATGAGCAGTTCTTC. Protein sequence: CAISQVRGTSSNEQFF.

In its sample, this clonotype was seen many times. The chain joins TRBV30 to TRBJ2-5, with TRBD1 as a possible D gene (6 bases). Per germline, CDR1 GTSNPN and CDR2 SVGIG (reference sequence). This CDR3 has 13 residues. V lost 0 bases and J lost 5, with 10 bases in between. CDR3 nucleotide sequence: TGTGCCTGGAGTGTGGCGAGGGGGGAGACCCAGTACTTC. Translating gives CAWSVARGETQYF.

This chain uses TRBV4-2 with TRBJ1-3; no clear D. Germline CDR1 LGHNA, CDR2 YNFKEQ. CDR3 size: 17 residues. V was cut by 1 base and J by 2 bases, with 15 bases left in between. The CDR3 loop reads CASSQGNTGGAGNTIYF. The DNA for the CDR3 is TGTGCCAGCAGCCAAGGGAACACCGGCGGGGCTGGAAACACCATATATTTT.

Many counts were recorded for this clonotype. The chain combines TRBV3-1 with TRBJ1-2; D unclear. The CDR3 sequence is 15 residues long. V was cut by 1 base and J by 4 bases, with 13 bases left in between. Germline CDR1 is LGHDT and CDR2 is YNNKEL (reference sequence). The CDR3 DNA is TGTGCCAGCAGCCAAGGTGGGCTTACCATCTATGGCTACACCTTC. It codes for CASSQGGLTIYGYTF.

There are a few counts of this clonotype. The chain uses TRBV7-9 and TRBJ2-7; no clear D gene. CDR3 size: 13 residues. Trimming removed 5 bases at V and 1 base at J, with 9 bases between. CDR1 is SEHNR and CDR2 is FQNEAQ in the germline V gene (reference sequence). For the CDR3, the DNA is TGTGCCAGCAGCGTCGTGGGGTCCTACGAGCAGTACTTC. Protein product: CASSVVGSYEQYF.

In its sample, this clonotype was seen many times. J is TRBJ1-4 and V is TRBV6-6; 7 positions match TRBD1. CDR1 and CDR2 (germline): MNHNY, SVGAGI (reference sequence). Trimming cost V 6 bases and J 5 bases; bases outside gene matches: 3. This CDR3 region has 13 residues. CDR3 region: CASRTGPNEKLFF. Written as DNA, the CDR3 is TGTGCCAGCAGGACAGGGCCGAATGAAAAACTGTTTTTT.

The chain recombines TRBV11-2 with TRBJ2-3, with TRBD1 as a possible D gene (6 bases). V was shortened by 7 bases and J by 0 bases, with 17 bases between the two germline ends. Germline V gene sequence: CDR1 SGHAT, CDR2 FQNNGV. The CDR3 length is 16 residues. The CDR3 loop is CASTRTVPTSTDTQYF. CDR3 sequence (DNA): TGTGCCAGCACCCGGACAGTCCCTACTAGCACAGATACGCAGTATTTT.

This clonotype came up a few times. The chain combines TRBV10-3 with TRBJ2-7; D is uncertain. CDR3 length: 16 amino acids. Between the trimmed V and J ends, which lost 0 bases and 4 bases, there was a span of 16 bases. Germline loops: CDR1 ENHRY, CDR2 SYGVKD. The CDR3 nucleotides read TGTGCCATCAGTGAGTCAGGTGGGCCCCTTTCTTACGAGCAGTACTTC. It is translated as CAISESGGPLSYEQYF.

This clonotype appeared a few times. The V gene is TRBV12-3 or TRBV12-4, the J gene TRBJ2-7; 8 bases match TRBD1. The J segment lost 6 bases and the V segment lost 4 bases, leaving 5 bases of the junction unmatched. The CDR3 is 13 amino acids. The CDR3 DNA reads TGTGCCAGCAGTTGGCGGACAGGGAGCGAGCAGTACGTC. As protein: CASSWRTGSEQYV.

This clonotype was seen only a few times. CDR3 nucleotide sequence: TGTGCCAGCAGCCCTGGACAGGCAGCGGGAGGCTACACCTTC. It is translated as CASSPGQAAGGYTF. V usage is TRBV11-2 and J usage is TRBJ1-2; 7 bases agree with TRBD1. V was pared by 5 bases and J by 8 bases, with 11 bases of the junction left unmatched. The CDR3 loop spans 14 amino acids. Germline values: CDR1 SGHAT, CDR2 FQNNGV.

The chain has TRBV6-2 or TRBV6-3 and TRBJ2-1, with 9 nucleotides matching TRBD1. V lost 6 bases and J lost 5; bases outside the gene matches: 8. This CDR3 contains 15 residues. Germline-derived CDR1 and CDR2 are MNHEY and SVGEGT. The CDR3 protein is CASREQGAPNNEQFF. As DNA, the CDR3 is TGTGCCAGCAGGGAACAGGGGGCCCCGAACAATGAGCAGTTCTTC.

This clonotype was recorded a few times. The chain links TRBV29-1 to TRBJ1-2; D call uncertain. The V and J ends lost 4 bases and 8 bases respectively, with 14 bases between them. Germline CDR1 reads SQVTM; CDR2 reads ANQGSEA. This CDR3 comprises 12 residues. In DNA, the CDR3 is TGCAGCGTTGCGGAAGTTTTGCGGGGCTACACCTTC. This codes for CSVAEVLRGYTF.

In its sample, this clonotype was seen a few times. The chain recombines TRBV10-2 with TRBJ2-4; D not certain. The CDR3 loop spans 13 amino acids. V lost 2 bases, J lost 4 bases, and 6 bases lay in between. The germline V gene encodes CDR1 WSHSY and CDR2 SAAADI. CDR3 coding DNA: TGCGCCAGCAGTGAGATGAGTAAAAACATTCAGTACTTC. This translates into CASSEMSKNIQYF.

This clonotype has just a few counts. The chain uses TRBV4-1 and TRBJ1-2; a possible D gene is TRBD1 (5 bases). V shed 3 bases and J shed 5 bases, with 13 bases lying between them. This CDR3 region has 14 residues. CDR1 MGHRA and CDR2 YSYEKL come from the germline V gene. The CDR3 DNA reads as TGCGCCAGCAGCCAGCAGGGAGACGGGTATGGCTACACCTTC. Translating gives CASSQQGDGYGYTF.

The CDR3: CASSQEAENQPQHF. CDR3 DNA sequence: TGCGCCAGCAGCCAAGAGGCAGAGAATCAGCCCCAGCATTTT. The genes are TRBV4-1 and TRBJ1-5; D is ambiguous. CDR3 size: 14 residues. Between the trimmed V and J ends, which lost 0 bases and 4 bases, there was a span of 7 bases. CDR1 and CDR2 from the germline V gene are MGHRA and YSYEKL.

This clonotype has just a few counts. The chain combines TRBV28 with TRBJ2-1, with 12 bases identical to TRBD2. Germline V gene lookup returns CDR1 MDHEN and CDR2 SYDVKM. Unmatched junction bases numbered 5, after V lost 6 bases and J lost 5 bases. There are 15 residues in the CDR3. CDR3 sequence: CASSLLAGGNNEQFF. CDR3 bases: TGTGCCAGCAGCCTACTAGCGGGGGGCAACAATGAGCAGTTCTTC.

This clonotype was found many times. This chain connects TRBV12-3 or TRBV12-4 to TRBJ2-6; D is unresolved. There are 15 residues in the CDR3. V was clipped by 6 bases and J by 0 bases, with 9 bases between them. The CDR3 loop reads CASSRAYSGANVLTF. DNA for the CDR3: TGTGCCAGCAGCCGCGCATACTCTGGGGCCAACGTCCTGACTTTC.

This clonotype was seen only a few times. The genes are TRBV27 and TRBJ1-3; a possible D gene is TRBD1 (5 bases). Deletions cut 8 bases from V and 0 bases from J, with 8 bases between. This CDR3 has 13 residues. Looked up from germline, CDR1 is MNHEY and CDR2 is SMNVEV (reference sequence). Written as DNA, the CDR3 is TGTGCCAGCCTGGGACTCTCTGGAAACACCATATATTTT. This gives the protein CASLGLSGNTIYF.

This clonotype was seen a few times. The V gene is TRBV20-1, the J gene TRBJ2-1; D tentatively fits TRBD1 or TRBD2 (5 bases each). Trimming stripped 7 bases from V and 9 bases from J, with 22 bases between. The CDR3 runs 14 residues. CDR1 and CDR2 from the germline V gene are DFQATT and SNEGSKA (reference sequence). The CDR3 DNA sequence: TGCAGTGGCGCCCGGGGCTTAGCGAGCGTTGAGCAGTTCTTC. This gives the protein CSGARGLASVEQFF.

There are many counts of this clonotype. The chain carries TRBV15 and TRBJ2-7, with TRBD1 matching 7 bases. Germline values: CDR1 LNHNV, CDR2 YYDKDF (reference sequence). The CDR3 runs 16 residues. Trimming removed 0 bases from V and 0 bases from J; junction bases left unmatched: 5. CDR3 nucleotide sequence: TGTGCCACCAGCAGAGATCCCGGGACAGCCTCCTACGAGCAGTACTTC. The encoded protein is CATSRDPGTASYEQYF.

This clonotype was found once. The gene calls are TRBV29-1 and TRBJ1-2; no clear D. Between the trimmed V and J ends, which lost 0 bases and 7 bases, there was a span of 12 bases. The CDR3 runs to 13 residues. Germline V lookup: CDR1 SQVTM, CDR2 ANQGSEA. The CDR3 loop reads CSVEDPGRIGYTF. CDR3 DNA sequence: TGCAGCGTTGAAGATCCCGGGAGAATTGGCTACACCTTC.

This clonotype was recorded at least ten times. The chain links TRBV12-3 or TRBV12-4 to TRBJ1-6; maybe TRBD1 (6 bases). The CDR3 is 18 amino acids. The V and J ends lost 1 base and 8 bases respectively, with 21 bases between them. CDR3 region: CASSLEQGIGALDSPLHF. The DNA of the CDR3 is TGTGCCAGCAGTTTAGAACAGGGCATTGGCGCATTGGATTCACCCCTCCACTTT.

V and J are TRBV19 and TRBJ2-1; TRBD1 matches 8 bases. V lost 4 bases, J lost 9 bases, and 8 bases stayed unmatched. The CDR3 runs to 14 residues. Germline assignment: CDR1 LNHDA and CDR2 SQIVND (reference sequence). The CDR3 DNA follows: TGTGCCAGTAGTACGACCTCAGGGGGCGGTGAGCAGTTCTTC. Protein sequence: CASSTTSGGGEQFF. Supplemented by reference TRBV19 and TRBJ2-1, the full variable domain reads DGGITQSPKYLFRKEGQNVTLSCEQNLNHDAMYWYRQDPGQGLRLIYYSQIVNDFQKGDIAEGYSVSREKKESFPLTVTSAQKNPTAFYLCASSTTSGGGEQFFGPGTRLTVL.